What follows is one T cell receptor beta chain and its context. The clone's antigen remains unknown. Base qualities are not at hand, and no much larger clone is one base apart. Sequenced on an Illumina HiSeq 1500. TCRdb applied fastp at Q25 and MiXCR to the public reads, then kept only in-frame beta chains. When rows share a CDR3 protein, they turn into one entry using the most common DNA and genes. The sample table contains hundreds of thousands of distinct CDR3 sequences; only one count was recorded for approximately 33% of them. Together, the top ten hold 15% to 20% of the sample. V is reduced by 4 bases and J by 0 bases, leaving a spacing of 19 bases between them. As encoded in the germline V gene, CDR1 is LGHNA while CDR2 is YSLEER. Inclusive of the bounding cysteine and phenylalanine, the CDR3 is 17 residues long. The CDR3 DNA has 51 bases and is translated from base 1. This sample is drawn from a study of T cell repertoires in cytomegalovirus infection (dated by TCRdb to the late 2010s). Concerning the study at large: Recently identified HLA-C-restricted CMV epitopes, whose presentation resists viral immunomodulation, were targeted by peptide stimulations together with well-studied HLA-B-restricted epitopes. Donor HLA type was relevant to the analysis, because carriage of CMV infection together with the matching HLA type was indicated by public TCR beta signatures.

Broad study findings and their caveats: In the ex vivo response, HLA-C-restricted CMV-specific TCR beta clonotypes were dominant, and in two of eight donors the single most frequent clonotype came from this HLA-C-restricted group. In both this cohort and an independent cohort of approximately 350 donors, the cumulative frequency of public TCR beta family members distinguished carriers of CMV infection plus the relevant HLA type.

The treatment or condition label for this specimen denotes: in vitro stimulation with specific CMV peptide epitopes to enrich CMV-specific T cells. Recombination linked TRBV4-3 to TRBJ2-7; the D gene cannot be named for sure. Sequencing used cultured PBMCs, obtained from culture after CMV antigen stimulation. The source is a human donor in good health (CMV status not recorded). Some clones in this sample may be carry-over from other donors' samples. The base sequence is TGCGCCAGCAGCCCCGAAGGGTACGGACGACTCTCCTACGAGCAGTACTTC. Translated, this gives CASSPEGYGRLSYEQYF.